This record covers a single T cell receptor (beta chain). Trimming left V 7 bases short and J 2 bases short, with 16 bases between. The CDR3 sequence is 15 residues long. This sample is part of a study of identical twins. TCRdb recomputed calls from the 5' RACE reads with MiXCR, one row per CDR3 protein. The sample records some 1,600,000 distinct CDR3 sequences, about 31% being singletons. This TCR was recovered from a newborn girl in good health. The chain links TRBV12-3 or TRBV12-4 to TRBJ2-3; tentatively, D is TRBD1 (5 bases). Input material: cord blood. The CDR3 reads CASNTGPYLTDTQYF. In nucleotides, the CDR3 is TGTGCCAGCAATACAGGACCGTATCTCACAGATACGCAGTATTTT.